Each of the 29 T cell receptor beta chains below was sequenced from the same sample in a study of cytomegalovirus exposure and HLA in healthy donors. PCR was performed using 60 Vbeta and 13 Jbeta primers. Libraries were prepared by immunoSEQ multiplex PCR; TCRdb keeps only in-frame clonotypes and omits some of them. The sample has about 120,000 clones; about 70% are singletons. Specimen: PBMCs. The origin of the receptors is a woman aged 40 to 50 in good health and CMV-seropositive.

The J gene is TRBJ2-2, the V gene TRBV5-1; D may be TRBD2 (6 bases). Germline V gene sequence: CDR1 SGHRS, CDR2 YFSETQ. The CDR3 is made up of 15 amino acids. Trimming took off 5 bases at V and 3 bases at J, with 14 bases between the two ends. The CDR3 bases are TGCGCCAGCAGTTCAAGCGGGCGATACACCGGGGAGCTGTTTTTT. Translating gives CASSSSGRYTGELFF.

The CDR3 region has the DNA TGTGCCAGCAGCCCTGACCGGGGGGCTGAAGCTTTCTTT. Translating gives CASSPDRGAEAFF. The chain joins TRBV27 to TRBJ1-1; D is perhaps TRBD1 (5 bases). V shed 6 bases and J shed 6 bases, with 14 bases lying between them. The CDR3 spans 13 residues. The germline V gene encodes CDR1 MNHEY and CDR2 SMNVEV (reference sequence).

The V call is TRBV4-1, the J call TRBJ1-5; D gene unclear. The V and J ends lost 3 bases and 7 bases respectively, with 13 bases between them. Germline lookup yields CDR1 MGHRA and CDR2 YSYEKL. The CDR3 runs to 14 residues. The CDR3 protein is CASSQEMISQPQHF. The CDR3 coding sequence is TGCGCCAGCAGCCAGGAGATGATCTCCCAGCCCCAGCATTTT.

The J gene is TRBJ1-4, the V gene TRBV18, with a weak D call TRBD1 (6 bases). The V end lost 3 bases, the J end lost 0 bases, and 20 bases lay between the germline ends. Germline values: CDR1 KGHSH, CDR2 LQKENI. This CDR3 is 19 amino acids long. For the CDR3, the DNA is TGTGCCAGCTCACCTCGGACAGCAGCTCTATCCGCAACTAATGAAAAACTGTTTTTT. It codes for CASSPRTAALSATNEKLFF. Drawing the rest from reference TRBV18 and TRBJ1-4, the complete variable domain is NAGVMQNPRHLVRRRGQEARLRCSPMKGHSHVYWYRQLPEEGLKFMVYLQKENIIDESGMPKERFSAEFPKEGPSILRIQQVVRGDSAAYFCASSPRTAALSATNEKLFFGSGTQLSVL.

The V and J genes are TRBV5-4 and TRBJ1-1; 9 bases map to TRBD1. The CDR3 spans 15 residues. Per the germline V gene, CDR1 is SGHNT and CDR2 is YYREEE (reference sequence). The V segment lost 5 bases and the J segment 1 base; nucleotides outside the gene matches: 6. CDR3 in DNA: TGTGCCAGCAGTTCCGGACAGGGGAAGAACACTGAAGCTTTCTTT. Protein: CASSSGQGKNTEAFF.

The rearrangement links TRBV11-2 to TRBJ2-7; 7 bases map to TRBD1. With 3 bases clipped from V and 6 bases from J, the junction kept 2 bases outside the gene matches. The length of the CDR3 is 12 residues. The germline V gene encodes CDR1 SGHAT and CDR2 FQNNGV. The CDR3 here is CASSFDRVEQYF. The CDR3 DNA is TGTGCCAGCAGCTTTGACAGGGTCGAGCAGTACTTC.

The chain joins TRBV7-2 to TRBJ2-7; 9 positions agree with TRBD1. Germline CDR1 is SGHTA and CDR2 is FQGNSA. This CDR3 has 15 amino acids. Unmatched junction bases numbered 9, after V lost 6 bases and J lost 3 bases. The CDR3 here is CASSYRQGGGYEQYF. DNA for the CDR3: TGTGCCAGCAGTTACCGACAGGGGGGAGGCTACGAGCAGTACTTC.

This chain links TRBV14 with TRBJ1-3; 7 bases fit TRBD1. In germline, CDR1 is SGHDN, CDR2 FVKESK. Germline trimming cut 4 bases from V and 3 bases from J; bases unmatched to any gene: 3. CDR3 size: 14 residues. This chain's CDR3 is CASSPPGGGNTIYF. The CDR3 DNA follows: TGTGCCAGCAGCCCACCAGGGGGTGGAAACACCATATATTTT.

The V and J genes are TRBV2 and TRBJ1-2, with 11 nucleotides matching TRBD1. CDR3 length: 14 amino acids. Germline CDR1 and CDR2: SNHLY and FYNNEI. J was trimmed by 7 bases and V by 6 bases; bases with no gene match: 7. CDR3: CASSGDRGDGGYTF. The CDR3 DNA reads as TGTGCCAGCAGCGGGGACAGGGGGGATGGTGGCTACACCTTC.

The rearrangement joins TRBV10-3 to TRBJ2-1; D is possibly TRBD2 (6 bases). The CDR3 consists of 13 residues. V lost 8 bases, J lost 9 bases, and 17 bases lay in between. Germline lookup yields CDR1 ENHRY and CDR2 SYGVKD. CDR3 bases: TGTGCCATCGGTCAAACTAGCCGGGGTGAGCAGTTCTTC. Its translation: CAIGQTSRGEQFF.

The CDR3: CASSETKRGVYNEQFF. The CDR3 region has the DNA TGTGCCAGCAGTGAAACCAAGCGGGGGGTCTACAATGAGCAGTTCTTC. The chain joins TRBV6-1 to TRBJ2-1; 9 bases fit TRBD2. Germline lookup yields CDR1 MNHNS and CDR2 SASEGT. There are 16 residues in the CDR3. V was pared by 2 bases and J by 3 bases, with 5 bases of the junction left unmatched.

The chain combines TRBV6-5 with TRBJ2-7; the D is unclear. Trimming shortened V by 4 bases and J by 0 bases, and 10 bases separated the two germline ends. In germline, CDR1 is MNHEY, CDR2 SVGAGI. This CDR3 has 14 amino acids. As DNA, the CDR3 is TGTGCCAGCAGTTTCAGGTTCTCCTCCTACGAGCAGTACTTC. It is translated as CASSFRFSSYEQYF.

V gene TRBV2 combines with J gene TRBJ1-2, with a tentative D call TRBD1 (5 bases). Trimming shortened V by 0 bases and J by 8 bases, and 13 bases separated the two germline ends. Germline-derived CDR1 and CDR2 are SNHLY and FYNNEI. This CDR3 is built from 14 residues. The CDR3 DNA reads as TGTGCCAGCAGTGAAGCGACAGCCAACTGGGGCTACACCTTC. Translating it yields CASSEATANWGYTF.

The DNA for the CDR3 is TGTGCCAGCAGCTTTTACAGGACCTTAAGGAATTATGGCTACACCTTC. Protein sequence: CASSFYRTLRNYGYTF. The rearrangement uses TRBV5-8 and TRBJ1-2; D perhaps matches TRBD1 (5 bases). Germline-derived CDR1 and CDR2 are SGHTS and YDEGEE. The V end lost 2 bases, the J end lost 5 bases, and 19 bases lay between the germline ends. The CDR3 contains 16 residues. Full variable domain (outside the CDR3, taken from reference TRBV5-8 and TRBJ1-2): EAGVTQSPTHLIKTRGQQATLRCSPISGHTSVYWYQQALGLGLQFLLWYDEGEERNRGNFPPRFSGRQFPNYSSELNVNALELEDSALYLCASSFYRTLRNYGYTFGSGTRLTVV.

This sequence joins TRBV18 and TRBJ1-6, with 7 bases identical to TRBD1. Germline CDR1 is KGHSH and CDR2 is LQKENI. The CDR3 is 15 residues long. V shed 1 base, J shed 9 bases, and the junction held 6 bases outside the gene matches. The CDR3 coding sequence is TGTGCCAGCTCACCACGACAGGGAGGATTTTCACCCCTCCACTTT. This encodes CASSPRQGGFSPLHF.

V and J are TRBV7-2 and TRBJ2-4, with a tentative D call TRBD2 (7 bases). The CDR3 runs 13 residues. The germline V and J ends were trimmed by 5 bases and 15 bases, with 20 bases remaining between them. Germline V lookup: CDR1 SGHTA, CDR2 FQGNSA. The CDR3 protein is CASSRGGGTLGYF. Here the CDR3 DNA reads TGTGCCAGCAGCCGAGGGGGGGGAACCCTAGGGTACTTC.

A note on this clone: A read error may account for a junction end that differs from germline. V and J are TRBV7-9 and TRBJ1-5; maybe TRBD1 (6 bases). The germline gives CDR1 SEHNR, CDR2 FQNEAQ (reference sequence). This CDR3 is 12 amino acids long. The CDR3 region is CASSPNGQRQHF. The CDR3 nucleotides are TGTGCCAGCAGCCCGAACGGACAGCGCCAGCATTTT.

The chain is built from TRBV19 and TRBJ1-2, with D perhaps matching TRBD1 (6 bases). The CDR3 sequence is 13 residues long. V lost 0 bases and J lost 4, with 6 bases in between. Germline values: CDR1 LNHDA, CDR2 SQIVND (reference sequence). In DNA form, the CDR3 reads TGTGCCAGTAGTATAGAGGACAGCTATGGCTACACCTTC. Amino acids: CASSIEDSYGYTF.

The chain joins TRBV30 to TRBJ2-2; D remains ambiguous. The CDR3 contains 11 residues. The germline V gene has CDR1 GTSNPN and CDR2 SVGIG (reference sequence). Trimming left V 5 bases short and J 7 bases short, with 8 bases between. This chain's CDR3 is CAWGRSGELFF. CDR3 nucleotide sequence: TGTGCCTGGGGCCGGAGCGGGGAGCTGTTTTTT. Full variable domain (missing parts from reference TRBV30 and TRBJ2-2): SQTIHQWPATLVQPVGSPLSLECTVEGTSNPNLYWYRQAAGRGLQLLFYSVGIGQISSEVPQNLSASRPQDRQFILSSKKLLLSDSGFYLCAWGRSGELFFGEGSRLTVL.

The chain uses TRBV4-1 and TRBJ1-2, with TRBD1 identical over 7 bases. The CDR3 runs to 15 residues. Germline CDR1 and CDR2: MGHRA and YSYEKL. The ends lost 1 base at V and 2 bases at J; junction bases unmatched: 4. CDR3 bases: TGCGCCAGCAGCCAAGCCAGGGGGGTGAACTATGGCTACACCTTC. This codes for CASSQARGVNYGYTF.

This clone occurred a few times. The chain recombines TRBV5-1 with TRBJ2-3; weak D call: TRBD2 (5 bases). The germline V gene has CDR1 SGHRS and CDR2 YFSETQ. There are 12 residues in the CDR3. V was trimmed by 7 bases and J by 0 bases, leaving 6 bases between them. CDR3 nucleotides: TGCGCCAGCGGGGAGAGCACAGATACGCAGTATTTT. Its translation is CASGESTDTQYF. Full variable domain (outside the CDR3, taken from reference TRBV5-1 and TRBJ2-3): KAGVTQTPRYLIKTRGQQVTLSCSPISGHRSVSWYQQTPGQGLQFLFEYFSETQRNKGNFPGRFSGRQFSNSRSEMNVSTLELGDSALYLCASGESTDTQYFGPGTRLTVL.

This clone was seen just once. This chain uses TRBV10-1 with TRBJ1-1; D is unresolved. CDR3 length equals 13 residues. The V end lost 2 bases, the J end lost 10 bases, and 14 bases lay between the germline ends. Germline loops: CDR1 WNHNN, CDR2 SYGVQD (reference sequence). The chain's CDR3 is CASSEPLTLPAFF. In nucleotides, the CDR3 is TGCGCCAGCAGTGAGCCCTTGACTCTTCCAGCTTTCTTT.

This clone came up a few times. This chain links TRBV18 with TRBJ1-2; weak D call: TRBD1 (5 bases). The length of the CDR3 is 14 residues. Looked up from germline, CDR1 is KGHSH and CDR2 is LQKENI. V gave up 3 bases and J gave up 12 bases, with 20 bases separating them. CDR3 sequence (DNA): TGTGCCAGCTCACCGCAGCAGGACTATATGGGGGACACCTTC. Its translation: CASSPQQDYMGDTF.

This clone has only one observation. J is TRBJ1-1 and V is TRBV4-1, with D possibly matching TRBD1 (5 bases). The CDR3 extends over 13 amino acids. Germline CDR1 MGHRA, CDR2 YSYEKL. The V end lost 6 bases, the J end lost 2 bases, and 10 bases lay between the germline ends. The CDR3 nucleotides read TGCGCCAGCAGTGGGGGGGTAAACACTGAAGCTTTCTTT. Translating it yields CASSGGVNTEAFF.

This clone came up many times. The chain carries TRBV5-1 and TRBJ1-4; D call uncertain. V shed 0 bases and J shed 2 bases, with 11 bases lying between them. Germline V gene sequence: CDR1 SGHRS, CDR2 YFSETQ. The CDR3 runs 16 residues. The CDR3 region has the DNA TGCGCCAGCAGCTTGGCCGCGGGGATGACTAATGAAAAACTGTTTTTT. Amino acid sequence: CASSLAAGMTNEKLFF.

The V call is TRBV2, the J call TRBJ2-5; 7 bases fit TRBD1. The closer fit of TRBJ2-7 to the DNA end suggests the J call may be wrong. The CDR3 sequence is 13 residues long. Germline assignment: CDR1 SNHLY and CDR2 FYNNEI. The CDR3 loop is CASTEDRTYEQYF. CDR3 coding DNA: TGTGCCAGCACGGAGGACAGGACCTACGAGCAGTACTTC.

CDR3 in amino acids: CASSEIQGYGYTF. CDR3 in DNA: TGTGCCAGCAGTGAAATACAGGGCTATGGCTACACCTTC. The chain recombines TRBV6-5 with TRBJ1-2; D perhaps matches TRBD1 (6 bases). The CDR3 runs to 13 residues. Trimming shortened V by 5 bases and J by 4 bases, and 11 bases separated the two germline ends. CDR1 is MNHEY, CDR2 SVGAGI, per germline.

The gene calls are TRBV6-4 and TRBJ1-1; D possibly corresponds to TRBD1 (5 bases). The V gene's germline CDR1 is MRHNA and CDR2 SNTAGT. The germline V and J ends were trimmed by 4 bases and 6 bases, with 21 bases remaining between them. This CDR3 comprises 16 residues. The DNA of the CDR3 is TGTGCCAGCAGTGTTAGGGGTCAGGATTTCGGGTCTGAAGCTTTCTTT. Its protein is CASSVRGQDFGSEAFF.

V is TRBV10-3 and J is TRBJ1-2; D perhaps matches TRBD1 (6 bases). The CDR3 extends over 14 amino acids. The germline V gene encodes CDR1 ENHRY and CDR2 SYGVKD. Trimming stripped 6 bases from V and 0 bases from J, with 11 bases between. The CDR3 nucleotides are TGTGCCATCAGCTACAGGGCCCCTAACTATGGCTACACCTTC. This sequence encodes CAISYRAPNYGYTF.